This TCR beta chain was identified during a study of T cell repertoires in ileal Crohn's disease. With respect to this clone: Its antigen remains unknown.

V lost 6 bases and J lost 2, with 8 bases in between. Germline V gene lookup returns CDR1 SNHLY and CDR2 FYNNEI. The CDR3 spans 13 residues. The protocol was immunoSEQ multiplex PCR, while the TCRdb copy is restricted to in-frame clones and leaves out a portion. The repertoire has around 4,400 clones, 76% of them found once; the top ten carry approximately 15%. Findings and limits, study-wide: Clonal expansions were more frequent in active smokers than non-smokers at surgery.

This TCR was recovered from an adult with Crohn's disease. Sequenced material: ileal tissue. The J gene is TRBJ2-1, the V gene TRBV2; a weak D match, TRBD1 (6 bases). The CDR3 loop is CASSPGAYNEQFF. The CDR3 DNA sequence: TGTGCCAGCAGCCCAGGGGCCTACAATGAGCAGTTCTTC.